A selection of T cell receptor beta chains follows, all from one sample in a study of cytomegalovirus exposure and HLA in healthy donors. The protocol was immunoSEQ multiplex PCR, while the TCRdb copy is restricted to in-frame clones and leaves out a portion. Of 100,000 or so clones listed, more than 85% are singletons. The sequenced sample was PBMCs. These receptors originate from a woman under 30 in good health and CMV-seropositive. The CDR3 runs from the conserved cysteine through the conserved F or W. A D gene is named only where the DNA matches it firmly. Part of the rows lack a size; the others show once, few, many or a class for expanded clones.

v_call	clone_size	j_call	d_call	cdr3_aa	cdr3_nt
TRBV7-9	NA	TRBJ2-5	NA	CATEEGGGLRETQYF	TGTGCCACCGAGGAAGGGGGAGGGCTTAGAGAGACCCAGTACTTC
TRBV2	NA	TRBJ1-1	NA	CASTEGGGTEAFF	TGTGCCAGCACCGAGGGGGGGGGAACTGAAGCTTTCTTT
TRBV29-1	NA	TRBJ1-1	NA	CSVETNVRREAFF	TGCAGCGTTGAAACGAATGTGAGACGGGAGGCTTTCTTT
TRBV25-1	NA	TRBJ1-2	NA	CASSEYWADGYTF	TGTGCCAGCAGTGAATATTGGGCAGATGGCTACACCTTC
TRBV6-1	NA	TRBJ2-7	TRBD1	CASSPGTGDYEQYF	TGTGCCAGCAGTCCCGGGACAGGGGACTACGAGCAGTACTTC
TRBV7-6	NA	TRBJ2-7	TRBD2	CASSTGGGGSVAGSDEQYF	TGTGCCAGCAGCACGGGCGGGGGAGGAAGTGTAGCGGGGTCTGACGAGCAGTACTTC
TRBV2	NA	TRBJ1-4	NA	CASSESPLLFF	TGTGCCAGCAGTGAGTCCCCCTTACTGTTTTTT
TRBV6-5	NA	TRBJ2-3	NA	CASSRGTDTQYF	TGTGCCAGCAGCAGGGGTACAGATACGCAGTATTTT
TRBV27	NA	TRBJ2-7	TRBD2	CASSPFGLAGDYEQYF	TGTGCCAGCAGTCCCTTCGGACTAGCGGGGGACTACGAGCAGTACTTC
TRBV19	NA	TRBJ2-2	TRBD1	CASSKPPGQGTGELFF	TGTGCCAGTAGCAAGCCCCCGGGACAGGGGACCGGGGAGCTGTTTTTT
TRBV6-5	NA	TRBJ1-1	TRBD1	CASSTGQGTTEAFF	TGTGCCAGCAGCACGGGACAGGGGACCACTGAAGCTTTCTTT
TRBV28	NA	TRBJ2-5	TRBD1	CASRDRDQETQYF	TGTGCCAGCAGGGACAGGGACCAAGAGACCCAGTACTTC
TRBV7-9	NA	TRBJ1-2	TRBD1	CASSLMGQGAEGYTF	TGTGCCAGCAGCTTAATGGGACAGGGGGCAGAAGGCTACACCTTC
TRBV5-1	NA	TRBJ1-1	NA	CASSLGLGGDLNTEAFF	TGCGCCAGCAGCTTGGGCCTGGGGGGAGACTTGAACACTGAAGCTTTCTTT
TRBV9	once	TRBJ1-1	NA	CASSPHGGRRNTEAFF	TGTGCCAGCAGCCCCCATGGAGGACGAAGGAACACTGAAGCTTTCTTT
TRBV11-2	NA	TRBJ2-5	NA	CASSPPGQETQYF	TGTGCCAGCAGCCCCCCGGGGCAAGAGACCCAGTACTTC
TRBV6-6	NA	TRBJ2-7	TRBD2	CASSYSGTSVYEQYF	TGTGCCAGCAGTTATAGCGGGACTAGCGTTTACGAGCAGTACTTC
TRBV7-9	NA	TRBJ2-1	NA	CASSLALEGNEQFF	TGTGCCAGCAGCTTAGCGCTCGAGGGAAATGAGCAGTTCTTC
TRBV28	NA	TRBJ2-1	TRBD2	CASSGPGLLTYNEQFF	TGTGCCAGCAGTGGCCCGGGACTACTAACCTACAATGAGCAGTTCTTC
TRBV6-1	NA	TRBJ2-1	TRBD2	CASSELAGLLDEQFF	TGTGCCAGCAGTGAACTAGCGGGCCTTTTGGATGAGCAGTTCTTC
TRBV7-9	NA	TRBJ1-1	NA	CASSLEGGTEAFF	TGTGCCAGCAGCTTAGAAGGGGGAACTGAAGCTTTCTTT
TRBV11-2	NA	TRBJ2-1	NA	CASSLVRGPNEQFF	TGTGCCAGCAGCTTAGTTAGGGGTCCGAATGAGCAGTTCTTC
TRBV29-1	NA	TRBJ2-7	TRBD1	CSVDPPGGNHEQYF	TGCAGCGTTGACCCGCCAGGGGGCAACCACGAGCAGTACTTC
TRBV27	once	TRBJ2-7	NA	CASRGQGALYEQYF	TGTGCCAGCAGGGGTCAAGGGGCGTTGTACGAGCAGTACTTC
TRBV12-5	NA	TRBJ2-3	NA	CASGLEGTTGDTQYF	TGTGCTAGTGGTTTGGAAGGGACAACCGGGGATACGCAGTATTTT
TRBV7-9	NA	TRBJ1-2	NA	CASSLGTPGGRGYTF	TGTGCCAGCAGCTTAGGGACGCCGGGGGGCAGGGGCTACACCTTC
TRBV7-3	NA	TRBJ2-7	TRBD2	CASSRDYRSEQYF	TGTGCCAGCAGCAGGGACTATAGGAGCGAGCAGTACTTC
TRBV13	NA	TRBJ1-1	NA	CASSSAGHVNTEAFF	TGTGCCAGCAGCTCAGCGGGACACGTGAACACTGAAGCTTTCTTT
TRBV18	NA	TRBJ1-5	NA	CASSPTAGLEQPQHF	TGTGCCAGCTCACCCACAGCAGGGTTGGAGCAGCCCCAGCATTTT
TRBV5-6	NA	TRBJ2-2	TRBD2	CASSLEALPSGAGGELFF	TGTGCCAGCAGCTTGGAGGCCCTTCCTAGCGGGGCTGGCGGGGAGCTGTTTTTT
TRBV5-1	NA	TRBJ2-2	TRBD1	CASSPDRGSNTGELFF	TGCGCCAGCAGCCCAGACAGGGGGTCGAACACCGGGGAGCTGTTTTTT
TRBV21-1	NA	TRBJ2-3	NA	CASTKRGLAADTQYF	TGTGCCAGCACGAAAAGGGGCCTCGCTGCAGATACGCAGTATTTT
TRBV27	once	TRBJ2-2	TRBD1	CASSLGTGFSGELFF	TGTGCCAGCAGTTTAGGGACAGGATTCAGCGGGGAGCTGTTTTTT
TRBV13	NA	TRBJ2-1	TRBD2	CASSSRTSGTGNLMGEQFF	TGTGCCAGCAGCTCACGGACTAGCGGGACGGGGAACCTGATGGGTGAGCAGTTCTTC
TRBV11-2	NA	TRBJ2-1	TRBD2	CASSPLAGGSSYNEQFF	TGTGCCAGCAGCCCCTTAGCGGGAGGGAGCTCCTACAATGAGCAGTTCTTC
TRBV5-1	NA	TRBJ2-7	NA	CASSLEGVPGYEQYF	TGCGCCAGCAGCTTGGAGGGAGTCCCGGGTTACGAGCAGTACTTC
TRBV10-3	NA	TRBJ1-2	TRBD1	CAISGRGQGGYTF	TGTGCCATCAGTGGCAGGGGGCAGGGTGGCTACACCTTC
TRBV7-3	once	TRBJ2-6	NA	CASSLQGPRSSGANVLTF	TGTGCCAGCAGCTTACAGGGGCCTCGGTCCTCTGGGGCCAACGTCCTGACTTTC
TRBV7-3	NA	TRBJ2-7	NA	CASTPISRDNHEQYF	TGTGCCAGCACCCCGATCAGTCGGGACAACCACGAGCAGTACTTC
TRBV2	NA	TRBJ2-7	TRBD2	CASSERLAGPQGQYF	TGTGCCAGCAGTGAACGTCTAGCGGGTCCGCAGGGGCAGTACTTC
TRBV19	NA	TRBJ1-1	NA	CASSLDSEARAFF	TGTGCCAGTAGCCTGGACAGCGAAGCGCGAGCTTTCTTT
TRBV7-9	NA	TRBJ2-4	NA	CASSLAQLAGLAKNIQYF	TGTGCCAGCAGCTTAGCGCAATTGGCAGGGCTAGCCAAAAACATTCAGTACTTC
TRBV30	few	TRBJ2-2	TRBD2	CAWKRLAGETGELFF	TGTGCCTGGAAGCGGCTAGCGGGAGAGACCGGGGAGCTGTTTTTT
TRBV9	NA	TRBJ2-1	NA	CASSVEGREHNEQFF	TGTGCCAGCAGCGTAGAAGGACGGGAACACAATGAGCAGTTCTTC
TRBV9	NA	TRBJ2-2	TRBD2	CASSVAPLAGGVGELFF	TGTGCCAGCAGCGTAGCCCCACTAGCGGGGGGGGTCGGGGAGCTGTTTTTT
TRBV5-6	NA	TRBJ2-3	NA	CASSPVASDTQYF	TGTGCCAGCAGCCCTGTAGCTTCGGATACGCAGTATTTT
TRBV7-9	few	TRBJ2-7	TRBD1	CASSLAGTGSYEQYF	TGTGCCAGCAGCTTGGCCGGGACAGGCTCCTACGAGCAGTACTTC
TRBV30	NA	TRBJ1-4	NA	CAWSRLATNEKLFF	TGTGCCTGGAGTAGACTGGCAACTAATGAAAAACTGTTTTTT